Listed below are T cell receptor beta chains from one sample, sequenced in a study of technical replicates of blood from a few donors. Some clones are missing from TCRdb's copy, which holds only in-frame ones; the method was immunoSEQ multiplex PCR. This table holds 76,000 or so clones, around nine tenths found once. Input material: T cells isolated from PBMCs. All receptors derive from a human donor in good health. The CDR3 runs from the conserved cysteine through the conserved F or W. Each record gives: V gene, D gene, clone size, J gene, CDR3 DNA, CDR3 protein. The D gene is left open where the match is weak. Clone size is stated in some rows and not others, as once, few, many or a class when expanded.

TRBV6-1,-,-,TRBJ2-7,TGTGCCAGCAGGAGGACTGAAACCTACGAGCAGTACTTC,CASRRTETYEQYF
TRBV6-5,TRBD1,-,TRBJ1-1,TGTGCCAGCGTGAGGGGGCGGCGCGGGGACACTGAAGCTTTCTTT,CASVRGRRGDTEAFF
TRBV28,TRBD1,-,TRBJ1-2,TGTGCCAGCAGTCCGGGACAGATATCTAACTATGGCTACACCTTC,CASSPGQISNYGYTF
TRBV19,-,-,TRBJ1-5,TGTGCCAGTAGTGTTCAAGGGGGATTCGGAAATCAGCCCCAGCATTTT,CASSVQGGFGNQPQHF
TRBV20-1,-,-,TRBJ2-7,TGCAGTGCTCCCCTTTCCTACGAGCAGTACTTC,CSAPLSYEQYF
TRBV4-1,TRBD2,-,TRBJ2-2,TGCGCCAGCAGCCGACTCGGACTAGCGGGGAAAGGCGGGGAGCTGTTTTTT,CASSRLGLAGKGGELFF
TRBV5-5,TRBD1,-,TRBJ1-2,TGTGCCAGCAGCTTGGCGATAGGACAGGTGAACACCTTC,CASSLAIGQVNTF
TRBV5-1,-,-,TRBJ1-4,TGCGCCAGCAGCTTGAAGGGGACGGGGGGGCCGGAAAAACTGTTTTTT,CASSLKGTGGPEKLFF
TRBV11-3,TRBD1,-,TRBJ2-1,TGTGCCAGCAGCTTAGCAGGGGGCTCCTACAATGAGCAGTTCTTC,CASSLAGGSYNEQFF
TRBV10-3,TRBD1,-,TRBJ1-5,TGTGCCATCAGTGAGTTCGGGACAGGGTGGCCTTATAGCAATCAGCCCCAGCATTTT,CAISEFGTGWPYSNQPQHF
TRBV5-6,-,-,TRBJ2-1,TGTGCCAGCAGCTTGGCGGCAGGGTGGTTCAATGAGCAGTTCTTC,CASSLAAGWFNEQFF
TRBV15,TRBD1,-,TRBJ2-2,TGTGCCACCAGCAGGGGTGGACAGGGGTACACCGGGGAGCTGTTTTTT,CATSRGGQGYTGELFF
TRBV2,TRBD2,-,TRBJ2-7,TGTGCCAGCAAGGCCCCTAGCGGTACAAACTACGAGCAGTACTTC,CASKAPSGTNYEQYF
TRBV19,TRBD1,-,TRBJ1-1,TGTGCCAGTAGTATAGATTTTTTCCATCCGGGACAGGGATTCATGAACACTGAAGCTTTCTTT,CASSIDFFHPGQGFMNTEAFF
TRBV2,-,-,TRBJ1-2,TGTGCCAGCAGCCCAGACAAGACCCTCGGCTACACCTTC,CASSPDKTLGYTF
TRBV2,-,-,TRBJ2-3,TGTGCCAGCACGACAGACACAGATACGCAGTATTTT,CASTTDTDTQYF
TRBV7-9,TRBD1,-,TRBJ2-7,TGTGCCAGCAGCTCAGCCCCGGGACAGGGCTACGAGCAGTACTTC,CASSSAPGQGYEQYF
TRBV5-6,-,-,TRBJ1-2,TGTGCCAGCAGCGGACAGTCATACGCTAACTATGGCTACACCTTC,CASSGQSYANYGYTF
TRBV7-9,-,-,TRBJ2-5,TGTGCCAGCAGCCCATTCTACGGGTTGGCGGAGACCCAGTACTTC,CASSPFYGLAETQYF
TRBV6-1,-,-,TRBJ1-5,TGTGCCAGCAGTGGCCCGCGGAGCGGGTTCAGCAATCAGCCCCAGCATTTT,CASSGPRSGFSNQPQHF
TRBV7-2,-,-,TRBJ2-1,TGTGCCAGCAGCCAGTCACGCTCCTACAATGAGCAGTTCTTC,CASSQSRSYNEQFF
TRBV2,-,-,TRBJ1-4,TGTGCCAGCAGTGAAAGGGGTAATGAAAAACTGTTTTTT,CASSERGNEKLFF
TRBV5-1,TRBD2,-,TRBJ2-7,TGCGCCAGCAGCTTGGGGGCTAGCGGGATGAGAACGACCTACGAGCAGTACTTC,CASSLGASGMRTTYEQYF
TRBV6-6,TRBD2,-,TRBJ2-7,TGTGCCAGCACCAAGGGACTAGTTATGGGCGAGCAGTACTTC,CASTKGLVMGEQYF
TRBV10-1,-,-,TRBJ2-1,TGCGCCAGCAGTCGACGAGTAGGGGGGGCGGACAATGAGCAGTTCTTC,CASSRRVGGADNEQFF
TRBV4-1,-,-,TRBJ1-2,TGCGCCAGCAGCCAAGATCTAACGGGTATATATGGCTACACCTTC,CASSQDLTGIYGYTF
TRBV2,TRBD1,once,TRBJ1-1,TGTGCCAGCAGCGGACAGGGGATAAACACTGAAGCTTTCTTT,CASSGQGINTEAFF
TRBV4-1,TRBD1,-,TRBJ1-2,TGCGCCAGCAGAAGTTGGACAGGTTATAGCTATGGCTACACCTTC,CASRSWTGYSYGYTF
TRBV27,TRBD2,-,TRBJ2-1,TGTGCCAGCAGTTCGAGGTGGGCGGGGGGGGCTTACAATGAGCAGTTCTTC,CASSSRWAGGAYNEQFF
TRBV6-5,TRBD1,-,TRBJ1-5,TGTGCCAGCAGTTCCCGGACAGGGGGAAATCAGCCCCAGCATTTT,CASSSRTGGNQPQHF
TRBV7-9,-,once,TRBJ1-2,TGTGCCAGCAGCTTAGACGGTGGCCCCCTGAGGGGCTACACCTTC,CASSLDGGPLRGYTF
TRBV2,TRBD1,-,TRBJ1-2,TGTGCCAGCCCTTTGGACAGGCAAAATTATGGCTACACCTTC,CASPLDRQNYGYTF
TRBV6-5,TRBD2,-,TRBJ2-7,TGTGCCAGCAGTTACCTGGGCGGGAGAGGTTCCTACGAGCAGTACTTC,CASSYLGGRGSYEQYF
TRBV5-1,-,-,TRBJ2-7,TGCGCCAGCAGCTTACAGGGATACGAGCAGTACTTC,CASSLQGYEQYF
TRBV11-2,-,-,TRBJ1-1,TGTGCCAGCAGCTCTATCTTACGGGACACGAACACTGAAGCTTTCTTT,CASSSILRDTNTEAFF
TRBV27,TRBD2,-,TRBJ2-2,TGTGCCAGCAGTCAATACTTAGCGGGGCCGAACACCGGGGAGCTGTTTTTT,CASSQYLAGPNTGELFF
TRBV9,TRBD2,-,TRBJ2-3,TGTGCCAGCAGCGTAGGAGTAGCGGGGAGCACAGATACGCAGTATTTT,CASSVGVAGSTDTQYF
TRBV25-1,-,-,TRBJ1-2,TGTGCCAGCAGTGAATATAAAGGGGTGAAGGGTGGAGGCTACACCTTC,CASSEYKGVKGGGYTF
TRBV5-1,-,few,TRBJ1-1,TGCGCCAGCAGCAAATGGGAGGTGAACACTGAAGCTTTCTTT,CASSKWEVNTEAFF
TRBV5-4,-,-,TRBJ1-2,TGTGCCAGCAGCTTAAAGGAGGGTAGTGAGGCTAACTATGGCTACACCTTC,CASSLKEGSEANYGYTF
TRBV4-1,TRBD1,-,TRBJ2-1,TGCGCCAGCAGCCAAGGAGACAGGGGGAAATACAATGAGCAGTTCTTC,CASSQGDRGKYNEQFF
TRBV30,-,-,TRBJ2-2,TGTGCCCTCAGTATGGGGGAGCTGTTTTTT,CALSMGELFF
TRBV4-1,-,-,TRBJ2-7,TGCGCCAGCAGCCAAGACTCGGAGAGAACGGTTTACGAGCAGTACTTC,CASSQDSERTVYEQYF
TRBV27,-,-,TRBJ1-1,TGTGCCAGCAGTTTGGTTCGGGCGGGTCAGAAAGAAGCTTTCTTT,CASSLVRAGQKEAFF
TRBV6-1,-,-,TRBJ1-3,TGTGCCACCCTGCCGGGCTCTGGAAACACCATATATTTT,CATLPGSGNTIYF
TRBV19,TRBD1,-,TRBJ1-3,TGTGCCAGTACGAGGACAGGGGAAAGTTTCACTGGAAACACCATATATTTT,CASTRTGESFTGNTIYF